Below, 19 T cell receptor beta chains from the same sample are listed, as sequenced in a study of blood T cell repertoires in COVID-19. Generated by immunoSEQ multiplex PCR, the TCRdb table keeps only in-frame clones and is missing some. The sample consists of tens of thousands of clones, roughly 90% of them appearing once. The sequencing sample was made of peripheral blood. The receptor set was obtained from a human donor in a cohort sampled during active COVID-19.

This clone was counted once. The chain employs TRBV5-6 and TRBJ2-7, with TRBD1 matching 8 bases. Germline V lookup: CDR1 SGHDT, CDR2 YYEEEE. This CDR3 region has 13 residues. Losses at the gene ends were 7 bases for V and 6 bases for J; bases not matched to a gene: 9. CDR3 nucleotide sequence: TGTGCCAGCCGCAGGGGGCTGAGAGGCGAGCAGTACTTC. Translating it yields CASRRGLRGEQYF.

CDR3 loop: CASSQDLLGHVETQYF. As DNA, the CDR3 is TGTGCCAGCAGCCAAGATCTCCTTGGGCACGTTGAGACCCAGTACTTC. The chain recombines TRBV3-1 (or the pseudogene TRBV3-2) with TRBJ2-5; unclear D gene. The germline CDR1 and CDR2 sequences are LGHDT and YNNKEL (reference sequence). Trimming took 0 bases from V and 5 from J, leaving 16 bases between them. The CDR3 covers 16 residues.

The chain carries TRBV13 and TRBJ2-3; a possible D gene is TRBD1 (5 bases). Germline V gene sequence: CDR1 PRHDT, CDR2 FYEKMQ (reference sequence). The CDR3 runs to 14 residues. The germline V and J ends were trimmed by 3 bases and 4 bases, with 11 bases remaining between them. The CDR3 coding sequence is TGTGCCAGCAGCTTCGGGCAGGGCGCAGATACGCAGTATTTT. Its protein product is CASSFGQGADTQYF.

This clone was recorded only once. The CDR3 DNA follows: TGCGCCAGCAGCTTGGCCCCCCTACTCGACAGGGTCGATCCCTACGAGCAGTACTTC. Translated: CASSLAPLLDRVDPYEQYF. This chain connects TRBV5-1 to TRBJ2-7; 7 bases match TRBD1. Germline values: CDR1 SGHRS, CDR2 YFSETQ. Trimming at V came to 0 bases and at J to 2 bases, leaving 17 bases not matched to a gene. The CDR3 consists of 19 residues.

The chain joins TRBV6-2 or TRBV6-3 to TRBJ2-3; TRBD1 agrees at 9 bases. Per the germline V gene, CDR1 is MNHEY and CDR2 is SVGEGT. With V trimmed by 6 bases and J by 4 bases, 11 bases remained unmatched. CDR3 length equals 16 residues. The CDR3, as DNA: TGTGCCAGCAGCCCAGATGGGGACAGGGTTGCAGATACGCAGTATTTT. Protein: CASSPDGDRVADTQYF.

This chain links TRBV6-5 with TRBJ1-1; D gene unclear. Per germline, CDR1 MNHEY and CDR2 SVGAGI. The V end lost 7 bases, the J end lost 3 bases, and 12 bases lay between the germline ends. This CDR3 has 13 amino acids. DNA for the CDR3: TGTGCCAGCACCAGAGGAGCGGACACTGAAGCTTTCTTT. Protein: CASTRGADTEAFF.

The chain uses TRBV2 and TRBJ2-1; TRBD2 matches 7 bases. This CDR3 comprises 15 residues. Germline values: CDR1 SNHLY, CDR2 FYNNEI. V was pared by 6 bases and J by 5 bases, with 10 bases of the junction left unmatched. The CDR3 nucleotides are TGTGCCAGCAGCCCACCCGCGGGAGAAAACAATGAGCAGTTCTTC. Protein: CASSPPAGENNEQFF.

The CDR3 bases are TGTGCCAGCTCCCGGGGAGGGAATGCTAACTATGGCTACACCTTC. Translated, it gives CASSRGGNANYGYTF. The chain uses TRBV6-5 and TRBJ1-2, with no clear D. This CDR3 spans 15 amino acids. Germline V gene sequence: CDR1 MNHEY, CDR2 SVGAGI. Trimming stripped 8 bases from V and 0 bases from J, with 16 bases between.

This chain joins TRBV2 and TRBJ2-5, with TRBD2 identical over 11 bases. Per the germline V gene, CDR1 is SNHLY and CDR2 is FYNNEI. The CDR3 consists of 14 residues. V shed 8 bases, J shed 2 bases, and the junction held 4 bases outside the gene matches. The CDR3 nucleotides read TGTGCCAGCCTTGGGACTAGCGGTCAAGAGACCCAGTACTTC. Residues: CASLGTSGQETQYF.

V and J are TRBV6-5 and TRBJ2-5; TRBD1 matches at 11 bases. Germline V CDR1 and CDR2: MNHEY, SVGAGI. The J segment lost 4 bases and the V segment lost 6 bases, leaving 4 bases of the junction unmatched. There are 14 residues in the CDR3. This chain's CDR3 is CASRGGQGGETQYF. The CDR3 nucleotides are TGTGCCAGCAGAGGGGGACAGGGGGGAGAGACCCAGTACTTC.

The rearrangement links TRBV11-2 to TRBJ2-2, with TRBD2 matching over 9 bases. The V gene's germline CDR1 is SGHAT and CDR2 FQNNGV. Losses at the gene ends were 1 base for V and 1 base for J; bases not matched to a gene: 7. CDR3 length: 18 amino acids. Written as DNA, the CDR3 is TGTGCCAGCAGCTTAGCCCGAGGAGCGGGGGGGAACACCGGGGAGCTGTTTTTT. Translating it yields CASSLARGAGGNTGELFF.

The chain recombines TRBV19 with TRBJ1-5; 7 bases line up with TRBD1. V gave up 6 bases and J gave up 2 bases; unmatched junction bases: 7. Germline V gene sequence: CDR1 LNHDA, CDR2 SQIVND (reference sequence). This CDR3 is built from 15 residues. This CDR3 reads CASRWQGGRNQPQHF. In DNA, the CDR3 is TGTGCCAGTAGATGGCAGGGGGGACGCAATCAGCCCCAGCATTTT.

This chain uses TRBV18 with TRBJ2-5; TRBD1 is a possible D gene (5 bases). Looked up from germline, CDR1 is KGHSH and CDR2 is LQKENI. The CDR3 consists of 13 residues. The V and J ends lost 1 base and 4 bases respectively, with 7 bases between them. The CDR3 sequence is CASSPHQGETQYF. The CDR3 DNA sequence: TGTGCCAGCTCACCACACCAGGGAGAGACCCAGTACTTC.

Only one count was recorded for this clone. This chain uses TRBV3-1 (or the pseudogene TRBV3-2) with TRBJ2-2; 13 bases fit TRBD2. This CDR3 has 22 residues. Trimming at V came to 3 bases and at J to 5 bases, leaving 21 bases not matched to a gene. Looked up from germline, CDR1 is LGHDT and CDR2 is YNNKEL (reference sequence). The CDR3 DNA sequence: TGTGCCAGCAGCCACTTGCCCCCGGGACTAGCGGGGTTTTGGGACTCAACCGGGGAGCTGTTTTTT. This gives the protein CASSHLPPGLAGFWDSTGELFF.

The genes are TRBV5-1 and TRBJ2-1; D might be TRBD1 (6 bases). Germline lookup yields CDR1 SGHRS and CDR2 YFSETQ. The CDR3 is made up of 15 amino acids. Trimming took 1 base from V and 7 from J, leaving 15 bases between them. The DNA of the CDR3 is TGCGCCAGCAGCTTGATTGTGGACAGTTGGAATGAGCAGTTCTTC. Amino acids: CASSLIVDSWNEQFF. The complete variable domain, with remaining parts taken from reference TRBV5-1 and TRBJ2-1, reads KAGVTQTPRYLIKTRGQQVTLSCSPISGHRSVSWYQQTPGQGLQFLFEYFSETQRNKGNFPGRFSGRQFSNSRSEMNVSTLELGDSALYLCASSLIVDSWNEQFFGPGTRLTVL.

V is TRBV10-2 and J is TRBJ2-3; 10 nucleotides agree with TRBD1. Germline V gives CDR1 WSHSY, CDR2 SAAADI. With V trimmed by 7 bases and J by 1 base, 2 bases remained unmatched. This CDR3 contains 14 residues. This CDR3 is CASTGTGGTDTQYF. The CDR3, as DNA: TGCGCCAGCACCGGGACAGGGGGCACAGATACGCAGTATTTT.

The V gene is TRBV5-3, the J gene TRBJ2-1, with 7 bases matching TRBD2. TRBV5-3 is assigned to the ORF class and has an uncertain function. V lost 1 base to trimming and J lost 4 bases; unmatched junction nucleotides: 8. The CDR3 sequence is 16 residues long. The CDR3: CARSLWDQRGYNEQFF. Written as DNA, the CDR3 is TGTGCCAGAAGCTTGTGGGATCAGCGGGGATACAATGAGCAGTTCTTC.

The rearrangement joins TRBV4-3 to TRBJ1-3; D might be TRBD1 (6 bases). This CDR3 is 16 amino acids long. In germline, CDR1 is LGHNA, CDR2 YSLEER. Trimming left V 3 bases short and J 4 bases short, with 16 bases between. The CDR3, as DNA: TGCGCCAGCAGCCAGCTCAAAAAGGGGGTCGGAAACACCATATATTTT. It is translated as CASSQLKKGVGNTIYF.

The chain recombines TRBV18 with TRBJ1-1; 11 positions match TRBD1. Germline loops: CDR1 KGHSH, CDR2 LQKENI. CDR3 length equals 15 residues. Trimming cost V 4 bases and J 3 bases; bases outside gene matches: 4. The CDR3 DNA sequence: TGTGCCAGCTCACTCCGGGGACAGGGGGACACTGAAGCTTTCTTT. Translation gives CASSLRGQGDTEAFF.